The following is a T cell receptor beta chain sequence with its context. Its specific antigen is unknown. One base away there is no much larger clone; base qualities are not given. The sample's time point label, in plain terms: about 28 days (+/-7) after the second vaccine dose. Because spike-specific TCR depth and breadth did not differ between the two schedules, AZD1222 recipients who got a second dose at roughly 4 weeks were pooled with those who got a second dose at roughly 12 weeks. Vaccinee samples came from UK trials COV001 and COV002, including a single-blind randomized controlled phase 2/3 trial of AZD1222 (ChAdOx1 nCoV-19) in healthy adults. For TCRbeta chain sequencing, PBMC samples were collected from trial participants at day 0 and at day 28 after the second dose. This sample was taken from a study of T cell responses to AZD1222 COVID-19 vaccine (dated by TCRdb to about 2021). In the study overall: A total of about 250 trial participants underwent TCR sequencing, of whom around 210 had received two doses of AZD1222 and around 26 had received two doses of the MenACWY control vaccine. Trial participants were enrolled by age into subgroups of 18-55, 56-69 and 70-plus years, and roughly 150, 30 and 60 TCR-sequenced participants, respectively, were included in these subgroups.

Here V drops 6 bases and J drops 3 bases, and the junction holds 7 bases not matched to any gene. According to the germline V gene, CDR1 reads MRHNA and CDR2 reads SNTAGT. The CDR3, cysteine through phenylalanine, is 15 amino acids long. Here the CDR3 DNA is all that survives: 45 bases in frame from base 1. What the authors observed across the whole study: Nearly half of unique spike-specific TCRs reportedly recognized epitopes outside regions mutated in the B.1.351 and B.1.1.7 variants. The 56-69-year group was small, and its depth increase did not reach significance, likely because of low power. Only five or six AZD1222 recipients were SARS-CoV-2 seropositive at baseline, limiting conclusions about previously exposed vaccinees. After two AZD1222 doses, spike-specific TCR breadth and depth were significantly higher than at day 0 and than in MenACWY recipients. Most participants were white British and females outnumbered males, and the authors suggested that clonal diversity may have been underestimated. No day 14 peak-response samples were available, so repertoires were characterized only after the peak T cell response. The whole spike protein was spanned by vaccine-associated CD4 TCRs, and dominant responses were seen in regions 160-218 and 743-854.

The CDR3 regions of human TCRbeta chains were analyzed by immunosequencing. Under the source paper's analysis protocol: Repertoire TCRs were matched against a reference library of SARS-CoV-2-specific TCRs generated with the MIRA antigen-specificity platform. Breadth was defined as the fraction of unique TCRs that were SARS-CoV-2-associated. Depth was defined as the fraction of total T cells that were SARS-CoV-2-associated. Using the MIRA data, each spike-specific TCR was assigned both to the spike region to which the TCR was reactive and to a CD4 or CD8 class. Log10-transformed breadth and depth values were compared by one-way ANOVA with Sidak's multiple comparisons tests. TCRdb provides this immuneACCESS table in a form limited to in-frame rearrangements. Some clones are lacking; in checked studies, under half of them reflect an unresolved V gene, and why the rest are absent is not known. The V and J calls and clone size are taken from that table; D and trimming were inferred from the DNA. The sample includes approximately 120,000 clones, with around 85% observed a single time. In total, the top ten clones hold 3.5% to 5.5% of the sample.

The source is an adult who received the AZD1222 COVID-19 vaccine. This specimen consisted of peripheral blood, obtained 28 days after the second AZD1222 dose. The rearranged segments are TRBV6-4 and TRBJ2-2; TRBD1 lines up with 7 middle nucleotides. The nucleotides read TGTGCCAGCAGACAGGGGATAGGGGACACCGGGGAGCTGTTTTTT. Protein translation: CASRQGIGDTGELFF.